These 9 T cell receptor beta chains were all obtained from the same sample, sequenced in a study of cytomegalovirus exposure and HLA in healthy donors. PCR amplification relied on 60 Vbeta primers (plus 13 Jbeta primers). Produced via immunoSEQ multiplex PCR; TCRdb's table is partial and in-frame only. This sample has 140,000 to 150,000 clones; 60% to 85% occur once, and the top ten carry over 6%. Input material: PBMCs. The receptors stem from a man aged 30 to 39 in good health and CMV-seronegative.

The genes are TRBV10-3 and TRBJ2-7, with a tentative D call TRBD2 (6 bases). Germline CDR1 is ENHRY and CDR2 is SYGVKD. The CDR3 covers 13 residues. V lost 6 bases, J lost 5 bases, and 14 bases lay in between. The chain's CDR3 is CAIRPTSRHEQYF. CDR3 bases: TGTGCCATCAGGCCCACTAGCCGGCACGAGCAGTACTTC.

This sequence joins TRBV2 and TRBJ1-5; 7 positions match TRBD1. The CDR3 has 14 amino acids. The V gene's germline CDR1 is SNHLY and CDR2 FYNNEI. V lost 5 bases, J lost 6 bases, and 7 bases stayed unmatched. The CDR3 loop reads CASSLQGSLQPQHF. The CDR3 coding sequence is TGTGCCAGCAGTCTACAGGGGTCTCTTCAGCCCCAGCATTTT. Variable domain in full (rest from reference TRBV2 and TRBJ1-5): EPEVTQTPSHQVTQMGQEVILRCVPISNHLYFYWYRQILGQKVEFLVSFYNNEISEKSEIFDDQFSVERPDGSNFTLKIRSTKLEDSAMYFCASSLQGSLQPQHFGDGTRLSIL.

J is TRBJ2-1 and V is TRBV7-9, with TRBD1 as a possible D gene (5 bases). V was trimmed by 6 bases and J by 0 bases, leaving 12 bases between them. The CDR3 consists of 15 residues. Germline lookup yields CDR1 SEHNR and CDR2 FQNEAQ (reference sequence). CDR3 coding DNA: TGTGCCAGCAGACCGGACACAAGCTCCTACAATGAGCAGTTCTTC. Translated, it gives CASRPDTSSYNEQFF. The full variable domain, in which reference TRBV7-9 and TRBJ2-1 provide the parts outside the CDR3, is DTGVSQNPRHKITKRGQNVTFRCDPISEHNRLYWYRQTLGQGPEFLTYFQNEAQLEKSRLLSDRFSAERPKGSFSTLEIQRTEQGDSAMYLCASRPDTSSYNEQFFGPGTRLTVL.

J is TRBJ2-3 and V is TRBV11-2; 7 nucleotides align to TRBD2. From germline, CDR1 is SGHAT and CDR2 FQNNGV. V dropped 6 bases and J dropped 0; count of bases not matched to a gene: 6. This CDR3 spans 15 amino acids. CDR3 loop: CASRSGGLSTDTQYF. CDR3 DNA sequence: TGTGCCAGCAGATCGGGGGGTCTTAGCACAGATACGCAGTATTTT. The full variable domain, rest sourced from reference TRBV11-2 and TRBJ2-3, is EAGVAQSPRYKIIEKRQSVAFWCNPISGHATLYWYQQILGQGPKLLIQFQNNGVVDDSQLPKDRFSAERLKGVDSTLKIQPAKLEDSAVYLCASRSGGLSTDTQYFGPGTRLTVL.

About this clone: Mismatch with germline at one junction end may stem from a read error. This chain connects TRBV9 to TRBJ1-1; no reliable D call. Per the germline V gene, CDR1 is SGDLS and CDR2 is YYNGEE. The CDR3 loop spans 13 amino acids. This chain's CDR3 is CASGVGLNTEAFF. The DNA for the CDR3 is TGTGCCAGCGGCGTGGGCCTGAACACTGAAGCTTTCTTT.

The V gene is TRBV4-2, the J gene TRBJ2-2; tentatively, D is TRBD2 (5 bases). With 0 bases removed from V and 13 bases from J, the gap between germline ends came to 21 bases. The CDR3 extends over 16 amino acids. Germline CDR1 and CDR2: LGHNA and YNFKEQ. CDR3 bases: TGTGCCAGCAGCCAAGATGTACTGCTTGGGAGCGCCGGGCTGTTTTTT. Its translation is CASSQDVLLGSAGLFF.

As concerns this clone: Other DNA sequences in this sample translate to the same CDR3. The rearrangement uses TRBV11-3 and TRBJ1-5; D gene unclear. Trimming stripped 8 bases from V and 0 bases from J, with 20 bases between. CDR3 length: 17 amino acids. Looked up from germline, CDR1 is SGHNT and CDR2 is YENEEA. CDR3 sequence reads: CASFKAGGYDSNQPQHF. The CDR3 coding sequence is TGTGCCAGCTTTAAGGCCGGCGGTTATGATAGCAATCAGCCCCAGCATTTT.

This clone was seen only once. The chain employs TRBV2 and TRBJ2-1; 14 nucleotides match TRBD2. The germline V gene has CDR1 SNHLY and CDR2 FYNNEI. CDR3 length equals 13 residues. CDR3 nucleotide sequence: TGTGCTGGAGGGACTAGCGGGGGAGATGAGCAGTTCTTC. Translating it yields CAGGTSGGDEQFF.

The chain recombines TRBV30 with TRBJ2-3, with a tentative D call TRBD1 (5 bases). The germline V and J ends were trimmed by 3 bases and 1 base, with 14 bases remaining between them. This CDR3 contains 15 residues. Germline lookup yields CDR1 GTSNPN and CDR2 SVGIG (reference sequence). The CDR3 bases are TGTGCCTGGAGCAGGGCCCTCGTAGGCACAGATACGCAGTATTTT. It codes for CAWSRALVGTDTQYF. Supplemented by reference TRBV30 and TRBJ2-3, the full variable domain reads SQTIHQWPATLVQPVGSPLSLECTVEGTSNPNLYWYRQAAGRGLQLLFYSVGIGQISSEVPQNLSASRPQDRQFILSSKKLLLSDSGFYLCAWSRALVGTDTQYFGPGTRLTVL.